The text below deals with one T cell receptor beta chain. The antigen remains undetermined. Regarding time point: week 35, safety follow-up. The investigators gave 300 ug of mutant IDH1 20-mer peptide in each vaccine dose, together with topical imiquimod. The data derive from a study of a mutant IDH1 vaccine in newly diagnosed glioma. Assay: immunoSEQ multiplex PCR; the TCRdb copy retains only in-frame clones and omits some. The sample includes 40,000 to 55,000 clones, around 80% of them seen just once. This CDR3 spans 15 amino acids. Germline-derived CDR1 and CDR2 are SGHTA and FQGNSA. The ends were cut back, 5 bases at V and 3 bases at J, with 17 bases in the middle.

This TCR was recovered from a man in his forties with glioma. Sequences were derived from PBMCs, sampled from a glioma patient whose treatment included an IDH1 peptide vaccine. The V and J genes are TRBV7-2 and TRBJ2-7; D possibly uses TRBD1 or TRBD2 (5 bases each). This CDR3 is CASSTRSGTFYEQYF. The CDR3 DNA follows: TGTGCCAGCAGCACTAGGTCAGGGACCTTCTACGAGCAGTACTTC. Supplemented by reference TRBV7-2 and TRBJ2-7, the full variable domain reads GAGVSQSPSNKVTEKGKDVELRCDPISGHTALYWYRQSLGQGLEFLIYFQGNSAPDKSGLPSDRFSAERTGGSVSTLTIQRTQQEDSAVYLCASSTRSGTFYEQYFGPGTRLTVT.